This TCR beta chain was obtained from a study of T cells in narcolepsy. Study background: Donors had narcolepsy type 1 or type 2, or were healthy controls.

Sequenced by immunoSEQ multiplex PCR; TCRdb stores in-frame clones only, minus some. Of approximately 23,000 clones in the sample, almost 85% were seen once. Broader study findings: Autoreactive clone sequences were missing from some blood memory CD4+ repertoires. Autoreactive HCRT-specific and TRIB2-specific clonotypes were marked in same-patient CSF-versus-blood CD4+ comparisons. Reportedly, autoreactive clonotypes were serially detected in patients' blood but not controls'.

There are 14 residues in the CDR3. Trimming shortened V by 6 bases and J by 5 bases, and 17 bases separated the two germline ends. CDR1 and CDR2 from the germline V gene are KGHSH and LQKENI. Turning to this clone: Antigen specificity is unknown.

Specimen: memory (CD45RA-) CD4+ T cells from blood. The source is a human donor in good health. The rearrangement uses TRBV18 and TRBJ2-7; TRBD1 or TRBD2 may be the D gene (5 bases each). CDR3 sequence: CASSVGASEDEQYF. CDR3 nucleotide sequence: TGTGCCAGCTCTGTCGGGGCCAGCGAGGACGAGCAGTACTTC.